The source of this T cell receptor (beta chain) is a study of breast tumors, draining lymph nodes, adjacent tissues. Axillary draining lymph nodes of breast cancer patients supplied the node samples. V lost 1 base to trimming and J lost 12 bases, with 15 bases between them. In germline, CDR1 is SGHVS, CDR2 FQNEAQ. The length of the CDR3 is 13 residues. This clonotype has only one observation. Its antigen is unidentified. TCRdb passed the multiplex PCR reads through MiXCR, listing each CDR3 protein once. The data contain roughly 260,000 distinct CDR3 sequences, about 33% of them singletons. Points from the study as a whole: That most tumor T cells come from lymph nodes remained unproven. The data were judged consistent with most tumor T cells coming from lymph node and expanding in tumor. Compared with lymph nodes, tumors were less diverse; compared with nontumor tissue, more. Luminal-like breast cancer showed significantly greater tumor-nontumor repertoire similarity than basal-like breast cancer did.

This chain uses TRBV7-8 with TRBJ1-2; D is possibly TRBD1 (6 bases). Sequences were obtained from axillary lymph node tissue. The source of this sequence is a female donor with breast cancer. Some clones in this sample may be carry-over from other donors' samples. The CDR3 region has the DNA TGTGCCAGCAGCTTAGAGAGGGGGTCTGGAAACACCTTC. This encodes CASSLERGSGNTF.